Following are 18 T cell receptor beta chains from one sample sequenced in a study of shared clonotypes between healthy human individuals. Positive CCR7 selection of CD45RO-negative cells yielded the naive CD8 cells, and terminally differentiated effector memory CD45RA+ cells were excluded. Assay used: immunoSEQ multiplex PCR; TCRdb lists only in-frame clones, some missing. The repertoire holds around 2,000,000 clones, with 90% to 95% as singletons. The sample was naive CD8+ T cells from PBMCs. These receptor sequences come from a young man in good health. Some clones in this sample may be carry-over from other donors' samples.

The J gene is TRBJ2-1, the V gene TRBV10-3; 7 bases agree with TRBD1. The V and J ends lost 8 bases and 8 bases, in that order; junction bases with no gene match: 3. The germline V gene encodes CDR1 ENHRY and CDR2 SYGVKD. CDR3 size: 11 residues. CDR3 protein: CAIGDSYEQFF. The CDR3 region has the DNA TGTGCCATCGGGGACAGCTATGAGCAGTTCTTC.

The rearrangement uses TRBV10-3 and TRBJ2-5; 12 nucleotides align to TRBD2. The CDR3 covers 17 residues. The V and J ends lost 6 bases and 4 bases, in that order; junction bases with no gene match: 12. In germline, CDR1 is ENHRY, CDR2 SYGVKD. The CDR3 protein is CAISTPPLAGGRETQYF. The CDR3 nucleotides read TGTGCCATCAGCACGCCCCCACTAGCGGGAGGTCGAGAGACCCAGTACTTC.

This chain joins TRBV30 and TRBJ1-1, with unresolved D. The V end was cut by 0 bases, the J end by 5 bases, with 22 bases between. Germline V gives CDR1 GTSNPN, CDR2 SVGIG (reference sequence). The CDR3 sequence is 17 residues long. For the CDR3, the DNA is TGTGCCTGGAGTGTACTTGGGCCGGGTGCGTTGATGACTGAAGCTTTCTTT. Amino acid sequence: CAWSVLGPGALMTEAFF.

This clone came up a few times. This chain joins TRBV25-1 and TRBJ2-1, with D possibly matching TRBD1 (6 bases). Germline CDR1 is MGHDK and CDR2 is SYGVNS. There are 13 residues in the CDR3. With 4 bases removed from V and 9 bases from J, the gap between germline ends came to 13 bases. The chain's CDR3 is CASSGTGFAEQFF. The CDR3 DNA reads TGTGCCAGCAGTGGAACAGGGTTTGCTGAGCAGTTCTTC.

CDR3 protein: CASRPTPGRGNEKLFF. The CDR3 nucleotides read TGTGCCAGCAGGCCAACACCGGGCCGGGGTAATGAAAAACTGTTTTTT. The rearrangement joins TRBV27 to TRBJ1-4; D unresolved. Germline V gives CDR1 MNHEY, CDR2 SMNVEV (reference sequence). V was pared by 6 bases and J by 4 bases, with 18 bases between. The CDR3 extends over 16 amino acids.

The chain employs TRBV4-1 and TRBJ2-7, with 8 bases matching TRBD1. Looked up from germline, CDR1 is MGHRA and CDR2 is YSYEKL. The CDR3 runs 14 residues. Losses at the gene ends were 3 bases for V and 3 bases for J; bases not matched to a gene: 4. In nucleotides, the CDR3 is TGCGCCAGCAGCCACTCCGGACAGGGCTACGAGCAGTACTTC. As protein: CASSHSGQGYEQYF.

This clone occurred a few times. The CDR3 DNA sequence: TGTGCCAGCAGCCAACTGACAGGAACGACTGAAGCTTTCTTT. Encoded protein: CASSQLTGTTEAFF. This chain connects TRBV14 to TRBJ1-1; D might be TRBD1 (6 bases). This CDR3 region has 14 residues. From germline, CDR1 is SGHDN and CDR2 FVKESK. V lost 2 bases, J lost 5 bases, and 12 bases lay in between. Full variable domain (missing parts from reference TRBV14 and TRBJ1-1): EAGVTQFPSHSVIEKGQTVTLRCDPISGHDNLYWYRRVMGKEIKFLLHFVKESKQDESGMPNNRFLAERTGGTYSTLKVQPAELEDSGVYFCASSQLTGTTEAFFGQGTRLTVV.

The gene calls are TRBV9 and TRBJ1-3, with D uncertain. There are 12 residues in the CDR3. Germline-derived CDR1 and CDR2 are SGDLS and YYNGEE. With 3 bases removed from V and 8 bases from J, the gap between germline ends came to 9 bases. CDR3 coding DNA: TGTGCCAGCAGCGAACCGGGCGACACCATATATTTT. Protein sequence: CASSEPGDTIYF.

This clone has just one count. V and J are TRBV15 and TRBJ2-7; 8 bases are a match to TRBD2. After removal of 5 bases from V and 3 bases from J, the junction contained 6 bases not matched to a gene. Germline V lookup: CDR1 LNHNV, CDR2 YYDKDF (reference sequence). CDR3 length: 14 residues. CDR3 sequence reads: CATSLPSGYYEQYF. The CDR3, as DNA: TGTGCCACCAGCTTACCTAGCGGGTACTACGAGCAGTACTTC. The full variable domain, with the rest looked up from reference TRBV15 and TRBJ2-7, is DAMVIQNPRYQVTQFGKPVTLSCSQTLNHNVMYWYQQKSSQAPKLLFHYYDKDFNNEADTPDNFQSRRPNTSFCFLDIRSPGLGDTAMYLCATSLPSGYYEQYFGPGTRLTVT.

The chain is built from TRBV5-8 and TRBJ1-1, with a tentative D call TRBD1 (5 bases). CDR3 length equals 15 residues. Trimming removed 2 bases from V and 2 bases from J, with 13 bases in between. Germline V gene sequence: CDR1 SGHTS, CDR2 YDEGEE. As DNA, the CDR3 is TGTGCCAGCAGCTTAAGACAGCGGATCAACACTGAAGCTTTCTTT. It encodes CASSLRQRINTEAFF.

This chain links TRBV27 with TRBJ2-1; 9 nucleotides agree with TRBD1. The CDR3 is 15 amino acids. Trimming cost V 7 bases and J 2 bases; bases outside gene matches: 6. CDR1 and CDR2 from the germline V gene are MNHEY and SMNVEV (reference sequence). The CDR3 spells CASTSRDRAYNEQFF. The DNA for the CDR3 is TGTGCCAGCACCTCAAGGGACAGGGCCTACAATGAGCAGTTCTTC.

This clone has just one count. The chain links TRBV9 to TRBJ1-3; D is possibly TRBD1 (6 bases). Germline CDR1 is SGDLS and CDR2 is YYNGEE. The CDR3 loop spans 15 amino acids. Trimming stripped 4 bases from V and 2 bases from J, with 13 bases between. This CDR3 reads CASSPNRAAGNTIYF. In DNA form, the CDR3 reads TGTGCCAGCAGCCCCAACAGGGCGGCTGGAAACACCATATATTTT.

The V call is TRBV18, the J call TRBJ2-1; 7 bases match TRBD2. Germline trimming cut 0 bases from V and 7 bases from J; bases unmatched to any gene: 15. This CDR3 has 18 amino acids. Germline CDR1 is KGHSH and CDR2 is LQKENI. The DNA of the CDR3 is TGTGCCAGCTCACCACCGCGGGGTAGCCTAGCGGATAGGAATGAGCAGTTCTTC. Translated, it gives CASSPPRGSLADRNEQFF.

The V gene is TRBV2, the J gene TRBJ2-5; the D gene is possibly TRBD2 (5 bases). Trimming took off 4 bases at V and 0 bases at J, with 9 bases between the two ends. This CDR3 region has 14 residues. Germline CDR1 is SNHLY and CDR2 is FYNNEI. CDR3: CASSARGYQETQYF. The CDR3 region has the DNA TGTGCCAGCAGTGCCCGGGGATACCAAGAGACCCAGTACTTC.

The rearrangement uses TRBV28 and TRBJ2-7, with 10 bases that match TRBD2. CDR3 size: 17 residues. Germline CDR1 is MDHEN and CDR2 is SYDVKM. Trimming at V came to 5 bases and at J to 4 bases, leaving 14 bases not matched to a gene. CDR3 loop: CASSTEAGGPKVYEQYF. As DNA, the CDR3 is TGTGCCAGCAGTACCGAAGCGGGAGGGCCGAAGGTGTACGAGCAGTACTTC.

This chain uses TRBV28 with TRBJ2-5; 12 bases are a match to TRBD2. The V and J ends lost 5 bases and 3 bases, in that order; junction bases with no gene match: 10. The CDR3 has 17 residues. Germline V gives CDR1 MDHEN, CDR2 SYDVKM. The CDR3 DNA follows: TGTGCCAGCAGTACCAGCCCACTAGCGGGAGGTAAAGAGACCCAGTACTTC. Translation gives CASSTSPLAGGKETQYF.

This chain's CDR3 is CASSPPQGWYEQYF. DNA of the CDR3: TGTGCCAGCAGTCCCCCCCAGGGGTGGTACGAGCAGTACTTC. This sequence joins TRBV28 and TRBJ2-7; D perhaps matches TRBD1 (6 bases). V shed 5 bases and J shed 4 bases, with 15 bases lying between them. The CDR3 sequence is 14 residues long. CDR1 is MDHEN, CDR2 SYDVKM, per germline. Drawing the rest from reference TRBV28 and TRBJ2-7, the complete variable domain is DVKVTQSSRYLVKRTGEKVFLECVQDMDHENMFWYRQDPGLGLRLIYFSYDVKMKEKGDIPEGYSVSREKKERFSLILESASTNQTSMYLCASSPPQGWYEQYFGPGTRLTVT.

The V call is TRBV28, the J call TRBJ2-1; perhaps D is TRBD1 or TRBD2 (6 bases each). V lost 9 bases, J lost 6 bases, and 21 bases lay in between. Germline assignment: CDR1 MDHEN and CDR2 SYDVKM. The CDR3 has 15 residues. CDR3 sequence (DNA): TGTGCCAGTGGGCACCGGGGGCCGATGATCAATGAGCAGTTCTTC. This codes for CASGHRGPMINEQFF. Complete variable domain (other parts from reference TRBV28 and TRBJ2-1): DVKVTQSSRYLVKRTGEKVFLECVQDMDHENMFWYRQDPGLGLRLIYFSYDVKMKEKGDIPEGYSVSREKKERFSLILESASTNQTSMYLCASGHRGPMINEQFFGPGTRLTVL.